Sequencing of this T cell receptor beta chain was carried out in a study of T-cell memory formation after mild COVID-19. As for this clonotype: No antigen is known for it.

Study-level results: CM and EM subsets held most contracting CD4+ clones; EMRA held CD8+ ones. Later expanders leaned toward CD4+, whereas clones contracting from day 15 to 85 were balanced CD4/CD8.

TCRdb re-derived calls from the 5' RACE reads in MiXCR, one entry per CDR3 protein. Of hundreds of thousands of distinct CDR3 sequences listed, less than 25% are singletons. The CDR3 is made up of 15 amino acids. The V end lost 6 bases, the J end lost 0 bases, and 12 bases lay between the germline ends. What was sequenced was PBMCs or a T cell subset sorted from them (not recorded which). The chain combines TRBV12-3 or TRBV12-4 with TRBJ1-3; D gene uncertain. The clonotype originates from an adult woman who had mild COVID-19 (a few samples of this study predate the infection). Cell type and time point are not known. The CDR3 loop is CASSTGRFSGNTIYF. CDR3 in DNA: TGTGCCAGCAGCACCGGACGGTTCTCTGGAAACACCATATATTTT.